This entry features one T cell receptor beta chain sequence. These data come from a study of blood T cell repertoires in COVID-19. Study context: From T cells, B-cell-depleted T cells, or PBMCs came the material, which was cDNA or gDNA.

V was shortened by 0 bases and J by 4 bases, with 7 bases between the two germline ends. Germline CDR1 MNHEY, CDR2 SVGEGT. The CDR3 covers 15 residues. Source study methods: From reference gene primer amplification, estimates of nucleated cell counts were derived. Here immunoSEQ multiplex PCR was the method, and the copy in TCRdb shows in-frame clones only, minus some. V and J calls and clone size are as listed in that table; D and trimming were resolved from the DNA. The sample lists around 70,000 clones, roughly 82% occurring once. The sample was peripheral blood. The chain employs TRBV6-2 or TRBV6-3 and TRBJ1-6; no firm D call. This TCR was recovered from a man aged 60 to 75 with acute or convalescent COVID-19. CDR3 DNA sequence: TGTGCCAGCAGTTACTCGGGAGGGTATAATTCACCCCTCCACTTT. As protein: CASSYSGGYNSPLHF.